The 21 T cell receptor beta chains presented below share a single source sample, sequenced in a study of blood T cell repertoires in COVID-19. This table comes from immunoSEQ multiplex PCR, and its TCRdb copy is limited to in-frame clones, with some not included. The sample contains about 180,000 clones, approximately 82% of which appear only once. Sequenced: PBMCs or T cells enriched from blood (not recorded which). The receptors shown here come from a woman in her fifties or sixties who had recovered from COVID-19.

The rearrangement links TRBV2 to TRBJ1-4, with 9 nucleotides matching TRBD1. V was clipped by 7 bases and J by 7 bases; unmatched bases: 7. Per the germline V gene, CDR1 is SNHLY and CDR2 is FYNNEI. This CDR3 is 14 amino acids long. CDR3 protein: CASTTDRGGEKLFF. In nucleotides, the CDR3 is TGTGCCAGCACCACCGACAGGGGGGGTGAAAAACTGTTTTTT.

This chain uses TRBV7-9 with TRBJ2-1; D is unresolved. The V gene's germline CDR1 is SEHNR and CDR2 FQNEAQ (reference sequence). The length of the CDR3 is 11 residues. V gave up 6 bases and J gave up 5 bases, with 5 bases separating them. Here the CDR3 reads CASSFNNEQFF. The CDR3 DNA reads as TGTGCCAGCAGTTTCAACAATGAGCAGTTCTTC.

In this sample, this clone turned up once. This rearrangement joins TRBV10-3 to TRBJ2-5; 10 bases fit TRBD2. CDR1 ENHRY and CDR2 SYGVKD come from the germline V gene. The CDR3 covers 17 residues. V gave up 2 bases and J gave up 7 bases; unmatched junction bases: 13. This CDR3 is CAISEEDSGRTRGTQYF. The CDR3 nucleotides are TGTGCCATCAGTGAGGAGGATAGCGGGAGGACTAGAGGGACCCAGTACTTC.

The chain carries TRBV3-1 (or the pseudogene TRBV3-2) and TRBJ2-1; 13 bases agree with TRBD2. The CDR3 runs to 16 residues. Germline assignment: CDR1 LGHDT and CDR2 YNNKEL (reference sequence). V was clipped by 2 bases and J by 5 bases; unmatched bases: 3. CDR3 region: CASSQRLAGGHNEQFF. In DNA form, the CDR3 reads TGTGCCAGCAGCCAAAGACTAGCGGGGGGCCACAATGAGCAGTTCTTC.

This chain uses TRBV11-3 with TRBJ2-7; a possible D gene is TRBD1 (6 bases). The CDR3 spans 14 residues. Trimming removed 1 base from V and 6 bases from J, with 13 bases in between. Germline CDR1 reads SGHNT; CDR2 reads YENEEA. CDR3 in amino acids: CASSLGTVPGEQYF. CDR3 bases: TGTGCCAGCAGCTTAGGGACAGTCCCCGGCGAGCAGTACTTC.

J is TRBJ1-3 and V is TRBV5-1, with a weak D call TRBD1 (6 bases). The ends were cut back, 0 bases at V and 4 bases at J, with 14 bases in the middle. The CDR3 runs to 16 residues. Germline-derived CDR1 and CDR2 are SGHRS and YFSETQ. The CDR3 nucleotides read TGCGCCAGCAGCTTGGAAACAGGGTCGAAAGGAAACACCATATATTTT. Translated, it gives CASSLETGSKGNTIYF.

The chain uses TRBV6-5 and TRBJ1-3, with D unresolved. CDR1 and CDR2 (germline): MNHEY, SVGAGI. Trimming shortened V by 4 bases and J by 0 bases, and 13 bases separated the two germline ends. The CDR3 is made up of 16 amino acids. The CDR3 region is CASSSHLSSSGNTIYF. The CDR3 DNA follows: TGTGCCAGCAGTTCCCATCTGAGTAGCTCTGGAAACACCATATATTTT.

This clone has a handful of counts. V and J are TRBV28 and TRBJ2-7, with 7 nucleotides matching TRBD2. V gave up 3 bases and J gave up 0 bases; unmatched junction bases: 5. The CDR3 spans 15 residues. CDR1 is MDHEN, CDR2 SYDVKM, per germline. CDR3 coding DNA: TGTGCCAGCAGTTTTGGGGGAGGGTACTCCTACGAGCAGTACTTC. Translated: CASSFGGGYSYEQYF.

This clone has just a few counts. The chain recombines TRBV6-5 with TRBJ1-4; no reliable D call. V shed 8 bases and J shed 9 bases, with 10 bases lying between them. CDR1 MNHEY and CDR2 SVGAGI come from the germline V gene. This CDR3 has 11 amino acids. Here the CDR3 reads CASGVQQKLFF. In DNA, the CDR3 is TGTGCCAGCGGAGTTCAGCAAAAACTGTTTTTT.

This clone was seen more than once but under ten times. The gene calls are TRBV18 and TRBJ1-3; D ambiguous. The CDR3 spans 14 residues. Looked up from germline, CDR1 is KGHSH and CDR2 is LQKENI. V dropped 5 bases and J dropped 1 base, with 9 bases sitting between them. CDR3 amino acids: CASSNAVSGNTIYF. The CDR3, as DNA: TGTGCCAGCTCAAACGCGGTGTCTGGAAACACCATATATTTT.

The rearrangement uses TRBV19 and TRBJ1-2; TRBD1 matches at 11 bases. The CDR3 contains 15 residues. Germline V lookup: CDR1 LNHDA, CDR2 SQIVND (reference sequence). V shed 4 bases, J shed 8 bases, and the junction held 9 bases outside the gene matches. The CDR3 reads CASSTWTGGQGGYTF. The CDR3 nucleotides read TGTGCCAGTAGTACCTGGACAGGGGGCCAAGGAGGCTACACCTTC.

V gene TRBV9 combines with J gene TRBJ2-3, with 7 bases matching TRBD2. Germline trimming cut 4 bases from V and 0 bases from J; bases unmatched to any gene: 8. The germline V gene encodes CDR1 SGDLS and CDR2 YYNGEE. The CDR3 runs 16 residues. The CDR3 DNA is TGTGCCAGCAGCCCTTCGGGAGCGGGAAGCACAGATACGCAGTATTTT. Amino acids: CASSPSGAGSTDTQYF.

The chain couples TRBV28 to TRBJ1-1; 8 positions match TRBD1. The length of the CDR3 is 16 residues. The ends lost 2 bases at V and 1 base at J; junction bases unmatched: 6. Germline lookup yields CDR1 MDHEN and CDR2 SYDVKM. The DNA for the CDR3 is TGTGCCAGCAGTTTAGGTCCAGGACAGGGGAACACTGAAGCTTTCTTT. Translation gives CASSLGPGQGNTEAFF. Complete variable domain (other parts from reference TRBV28 and TRBJ1-1): DVKVTQSSRYLVKRTGEKVFLECVQDMDHENMFWYRQDPGLGLRLIYFSYDVKMKEKGDIPEGYSVSREKKERFSLILESASTNQTSMYLCASSLGPGQGNTEAFFGQGTRLTVV.

The gene calls are TRBV28 and TRBJ1-4; D might be TRBD1 (6 bases). Germline assignment: CDR1 MDHEN and CDR2 SYDVKM. This CDR3 contains 15 residues. Trimming took 2 bases from V and 4 from J, leaving 11 bases between them. CDR3 DNA: TGTGCCAGCAGTTTAAGCCAGGGGTATAATGAAAAACTGTTTTTT. Encoded protein: CASSLSQGYNEKLFF.

The chain employs TRBV18 and TRBJ1-1, with TRBD1 as a possible D gene (5 bases). Germline V gene sequence: CDR1 KGHSH, CDR2 LQKENI. The CDR3 spans 13 residues. V lost 4 bases, J lost 6 bases, and 12 bases lay in between. DNA of the CDR3: TGTGCCAGCTCACTTCTGCGGGGGGCTGAAGCTTTCTTT. It translates to CASSLLRGAEAFF.

There are a few counts of this clone. This chain links TRBV28 with TRBJ2-7; 9 nucleotides match TRBD2. The J segment lost 3 bases and the V segment lost 5 bases, leaving 5 bases of the junction unmatched. The germline V gene encodes CDR1 MDHEN and CDR2 SYDVKM. CDR3 length equals 14 residues. The CDR3: CASSLTSGVYEQYF. Written as DNA, the CDR3 is TGTGCCAGCAGTCTGACTAGCGGAGTCTACGAGCAGTACTTC.

The chain recombines TRBV5-1 with TRBJ1-1; possible D gene TRBD1, 5 bases. The CDR3 has 13 residues. Germline values: CDR1 SGHRS, CDR2 YFSETQ. V was shortened by 1 base and J by 6 bases, with 10 bases between the two germline ends. The CDR3 coding sequence is TGCGCCAGCAGCTTGTACAGGCTAGCTGAAGCTTTCTTT. Translation gives CASSLYRLAEAFF. Full variable domain (outside the CDR3, taken from reference TRBV5-1 and TRBJ1-1): KAGVTQTPRYLIKTRGQQVTLSCSPISGHRSVSWYQQTPGQGLQFLFEYFSETQRNKGNFPGRFSGRQFSNSRSEMNVSTLELGDSALYLCASSLYRLAEAFFGQGTRLTVV.

In the case of this clone: The sample holds other DNA sequences that translate to the same CDR3. The genes are TRBV7-2 and TRBJ2-1, with D perhaps TRBD2 (6 bases). CDR1 and CDR2 (germline): SGHTA, FQGNSA. The CDR3 loop spans 14 amino acids. The V gene lost 1 base and the J gene lost 4 bases, with 8 bases spanning the gap. The CDR3 DNA reads TGTGCCAGCAGCTTAGTGGGGACTTACAATGAGCAGTTCTTC. Translated: CASSLVGTYNEQFF.

The rearrangement links TRBV11-1 to TRBJ2-5; the D gene is possibly TRBD2 (5 bases). Trimming left V 4 bases short and J 4 bases short, with 10 bases between. The germline gives CDR1 SGHAT, CDR2 FQDESV (reference sequence). The CDR3 loop spans 13 amino acids. The CDR3 sequence: CASSSGGRETQYF. CDR3 DNA: TGTGCCAGCAGCTCCGGCGGGCGAGAGACCCAGTACTTC.

This clone was recorded once. The chain is built from TRBV6-5 and TRBJ1-2; D is unresolved. In germline, CDR1 is MNHEY, CDR2 SVGAGI. The CDR3 totals 15 residues. V was pared by 2 bases and J by 0 bases, with 10 bases between. The CDR3 protein is CASSYLASPNYGYTF. DNA for the CDR3: TGTGCCAGCAGTTACCTTGCGTCCCCTAACTATGGCTACACCTTC.

This clone was detected a few times. The chain links TRBV5-1 to TRBJ1-5, with unresolved D. This CDR3 region has 16 residues. CDR1 SGHRS and CDR2 YFSETQ come from the germline V gene. V lost 4 bases, J lost 1 base, and 15 bases lay in between. CDR3 in DNA: TGCGCCAGCAGCCCGGAAGGGCGGGCGAGCAATCAGCCCCAGCATTTT. It yields the protein CASSPEGRASNQPQHF.